What follows are 32 T cell receptor beta chains derived from one specimen sequenced in a study of blood T cells in healthy people across ages (dated by TCRdb to 2015 to 2017). The receptor library was made with 5' RACE. The sequencer was an Illumina HiSeq 2500. The second PCR ran for about 6 to 11 cycles and used a J-beta primer mix along with a sample-barcoded 5' primer. In-frame beta chains were kept once TCRdb had trimmed the public reads at Q25 with fastp and called clones with MiXCR. Rows with a matching CDR3 protein are joined into one entry that keeps the most common DNA and genes. Here the sample has about 1.4 million distinct CDR3 sequences; 59% occur a single time. Together, the top ten hold about 6.7% of the sample. Sequencing was performed on blood. Source of these receptors: a young man in good health.

The table lists this clonotype with a few counts. The chain combines TRBV25-1 with TRBJ1-2; D remains ambiguous. Trimming shortened V by 6 bases and J by 8 bases, and 13 bases separated the two germline ends. Germline CDR1 reads MGHDK; CDR2 reads SYGVNS. This CDR3 spans 12 amino acids. The CDR3, as DNA: TGTGCCAGCAGCGGGCCTTCGAGGGGCTACACCTTC. Amino acid sequence: CASSGPSRGYTF.

The rearrangement joins TRBV11-1 to TRBJ2-3, with 11 nucleotides matching TRBD2. CDR3 length: 16 amino acids. J was trimmed by 6 bases and V by 5 bases; bases with no gene match: 10. Germline CDR1 reads SGHAT; CDR2 reads FQDESV (reference sequence). The CDR3 DNA sequence: TGTGCCAGCAGCATAACCCTAGCGGGGGGTTATGATACGCAGTATTTT. Translating gives CASSITLAGGYDTQYF.

The chain is built from TRBV4-2 and TRBJ2-5, with D maybe TRBD2 (5 bases). The DNA end is more similar to TRBJ2-7, so the J call may be wrong. There are 16 residues in the CDR3. Germline V gives CDR1 LGHNA, CDR2 YNFKEQ. The CDR3 here is CASSQGAVSGIYEQYF. Written as DNA, the CDR3 is TGTGCCAGCAGCCAAGGGGCGGTTTCCGGGATCTACGAGCAGTACTTC.

This clonotype occurred many times. V is TRBV7-9 and J is TRBJ2-1; no definite D call. The germline CDR1 and CDR2 sequences are SEHNR and FQNEAQ (reference sequence). Trimming took off 5 bases at V and 0 bases at J, with 11 bases between the two ends. The CDR3 extends over 15 amino acids. CDR3 amino acids: CASSPGRSSYNEQFF. The CDR3 DNA reads TGTGCCAGCAGCCCCGGCAGGAGCTCCTACAATGAGCAGTTCTTC.

A note on this clonotype: A much larger clone lies a single base off, so this may be a read error. This chain uses TRBV7-2 with TRBJ2-7; no reliable D call. Looked up from germline, CDR1 is SGHTA and CDR2 is FQGNSA. CDR3 length: 12 residues. This CDR3 reads CARSFVSYEQYF. CDR3 coding DNA: TGTGCCAGGAGCTTCGTCTCCTACGAGCAGTACTTC.

This clonotype was picked up a small number of times. This chain joins TRBV29-1 and TRBJ1-1; D gene uncertain. V was cut by 7 bases and J by 1 base, with 10 bases left in between. The CDR3 has 12 amino acids. The V gene's germline CDR1 is SQVTM and CDR2 ANQGSEA. The CDR3 DNA is TGCAGCGACTGGACGGGGAACACTGAAGCTTTCTTT. Translating gives CSDWTGNTEAFF.

This clonotype was observed a few times. The chain has TRBV4-1 and TRBJ1-5, with D unresolved. The V gene's germline CDR1 is MGHRA and CDR2 YSYEKL. The CDR3 runs to 15 residues. V lost 1 base, J lost 5 bases, and 12 bases lay in between. CDR3 DNA: TGCGCCAGCAGCCAAGGGGTACAGTTCTATCAGCCCCAGCATTTT. The encoded protein is CASSQGVQFYQPQHF.

This chain uses TRBV12-5 with TRBJ2-7, with TRBD2 matching 13 bases. Germline V lookup: CDR1 LGHNT, CDR2 FRNRAP. This CDR3 region has 17 residues. Losses at the gene ends were 3 bases for V and 5 bases for J; bases not matched to a gene: 10. The CDR3 here is CASGFARTSGRGDEQYF. CDR3 in DNA: TGTGCTAGTGGTTTTGCTCGGACTAGCGGGAGAGGGGACGAGCAGTACTTC.

This clonotype has just a few counts. The rearrangement uses TRBV4-3 and TRBJ2-5; D remains ambiguous. From germline, CDR1 is LGHNA and CDR2 YSLEER. The V end lost 1 base, the J end lost 0 bases, and 6 bases lay between the germline ends. The CDR3 has 14 amino acids. This chain's CDR3 is CASSQGTDQETQYF. In nucleotides, the CDR3 is TGCGCCAGCAGCCAAGGGACCGACCAAGAGACCCAGTACTTC.

J is TRBJ2-1 and V is TRBV5-1, with D uncertain. Germline values: CDR1 SGHRS, CDR2 YFSETQ. The CDR3 covers 17 residues. V was cut by 0 bases and J by 0 bases, with 13 bases left in between. CDR3 amino acids: CASSLGLGASSYNEQFF. DNA of the CDR3: TGCGCCAGCAGCTTGGGGCTCGGCGCGAGCTCCTACAATGAGCAGTTCTTC.

This CDR3 is CASSQDFRGSQPQHF. For the CDR3, the DNA is TGCGCCAGCAGCCAAGATTTTAGGGGGTCTCAGCCCCAGCATTTT. The V gene is TRBV4-1, the J gene TRBJ1-5; weak D call: TRBD1 (6 bases). This CDR3 has 15 residues. Germline CDR1 is MGHRA and CDR2 is YSYEKL. Trimming took 0 bases from V and 6 from J, leaving 12 bases between them.

CDR3 amino acids: CASARGEGTEAFF. As DNA, the CDR3 is TGTGCCAGCGCCCGGGGGGAAGGGACTGAAGCTTTCTTT. The chain has TRBV27 and TRBJ1-1, with D perhaps matching TRBD1 (5 bases). Germline V gene lookup returns CDR1 MNHEY and CDR2 SMNVEV (reference sequence). The CDR3 has 13 residues. Trimming took off 8 bases at V and 5 bases at J, with 15 bases between the two ends.

This rearrangement joins TRBV12-3 or TRBV12-4 to TRBJ2-1; no definite D call. This CDR3 spans 14 amino acids. With 1 base removed from V and 3 bases from J, the gap between germline ends came to 7 bases. The CDR3 bases are TGTGCCAGCAGTTTAGGGACGGTCTACAATGAGCAGTTCTTC. Encoded protein: CASSLGTVYNEQFF.

This chain joins TRBV6-5 and TRBJ2-2; no definite D call. Trimming took off 0 bases at V and 5 bases at J, with 7 bases between the two ends. Germline lookup yields CDR1 MNHEY and CDR2 SVGAGI. This CDR3 has 14 residues. The CDR3 DNA reads as TGTGCCAGCAGTTACTCCCCTGCGACCGGGGAGCTGTTTTTT. Translating it yields CASSYSPATGELFF.

The chain carries TRBV5-1 and TRBJ2-3; D is undetermined. The CDR3 contains 16 residues. The ends were cut back, 4 bases at V and 3 bases at J, with 18 bases in the middle. Germline values: CDR1 SGHRS, CDR2 YFSETQ. The CDR3 loop reads CASSPIDPARTDTQYF. The CDR3 nucleotides are TGCGCCAGCAGCCCTATCGATCCAGCCAGAACAGATACGCAGTATTTT. The full variable domain, in which reference TRBV5-1 and TRBJ2-3 provide the parts outside the CDR3, is KAGVTQTPRYLIKTRGQQVTLSCSPISGHRSVSWYQQTPGQGLQFLFEYFSETQRNKGNFPGRFSGRQFSNSRSEMNVSTLELGDSALYLCASSPIDPARTDTQYFGPGTRLTVL.

With respect to this clonotype: This may stem from a read error, because a much larger clone lies one nucleotide away. The CDR3 is CASSLMDTEAFF. CDR3 bases: TGTGCCAGCAGCTTAATGGACACTGAAGCTTTCTTT. V usage is TRBV7-9 and J usage is TRBJ1-1; D gene ambiguous. The CDR3 is made up of 12 amino acids. The germline V and J ends were trimmed by 2 bases and 3 bases, with 4 bases remaining between them. Germline V gene data show CDR1 as SEHNR and CDR2 as FQNEAQ (reference sequence).

Only a few counts were recorded for this clonotype. V and J are TRBV29-1 and TRBJ1-1, with D maybe TRBD1 (5 bases). V was trimmed by 1 base and J by 3 bases, leaving 9 bases between them. The CDR3 length is 13 residues. The germline V gene has CDR1 SQVTM and CDR2 ANQGSEA. The CDR3 sequence: CSVEGGLYTEAFF. The CDR3 DNA follows: TGCAGCGTTGAAGGGGGGTTGTACACTGAAGCTTTCTTT.

The chain couples TRBV20-1 to TRBJ2-7; the D gene is possibly TRBD2 (7 bases). The CDR3 length is 15 residues. Germline V gene lookup returns CDR1 DFQATT and CDR2 SNEGSKA (reference sequence). With 0 bases removed from V and 1 base from J, the gap between germline ends came to 13 bases. CDR3 bases: TGCAGTGCTAGAGATACTGCGGGGGCTTCCTACGAGCAGTACTTC. Translated, it gives CSARDTAGASYEQYF.

The table lists this clonotype with a few counts. V gene TRBV2 combines with J gene TRBJ2-3; 9 nucleotides match TRBD2. The CDR3 loop spans 17 amino acids. Unmatched junction bases numbered 7, after V lost 0 bases and J lost 3 bases. Germline CDR1 and CDR2: SNHLY and FYNNEI. The CDR3 DNA reads as TGTGCCAGCAGTGAAGCGAGGGCGGGAGGGCCAACAGATACGCAGTATTTT. This encodes CASSEARAGGPTDTQYF.

This sequence joins TRBV4-1 and TRBJ2-1, with D tentatively TRBD1 (5 bases). V lost 2 bases to trimming and J lost 6 bases, with 11 bases between them. Germline V lookup: CDR1 MGHRA, CDR2 YSYEKL. The CDR3 has 14 residues. The CDR3 bases are TGCGCCAGCAGCCAAAGGGTAGGGGCCAATGAGCAGTTCTTC. Residues: CASSQRVGANEQFF.

This clonotype was detected a few times. The CDR3 sequence is CASSSGGRAYEQYF. For the CDR3, the DNA is TGTGCCAGCAGCTCAGGCGGTAGGGCCTACGAGCAGTACTTC. The genes are TRBV9 and TRBJ2-7; no reliable D call. The CDR3 extends over 14 amino acids. Germline loops: CDR1 SGDLS, CDR2 YYNGEE. The ends were cut back, 4 bases at V and 2 bases at J, with 13 bases in the middle. The full variable domain, completed using reference TRBV9 and TRBJ2-7, is DSGVTQTPKHLITATGQRVTLRCSPRSGDLSVYWYQQSLDQGLQFLIQYYNGEERAKGNILERFSAQQFPDLHSELNLSSLELGDSALYFCASSSGGRAYEQYFGPGTRLTVT.

This clonotype was observed once. The chain links TRBV12-3 or TRBV12-4 to TRBJ1-5, with D unresolved. V dropped 1 base and J dropped 6 bases, with 16 bases sitting between them. The CDR3 loop spans 16 amino acids. The CDR3 protein is CASSLEVTDSGQPQHF. The DNA of the CDR3 is TGTGCCAGCAGTTTAGAGGTGACCGACTCGGGTCAGCCCCAGCATTTT.

This sequence joins TRBV5-1 and TRBJ2-7; TRBD1 is a possible D gene (6 bases). This CDR3 contains 16 residues. The V gene lost 0 bases and the J gene lost 0 bases, with 13 bases spanning the gap. Germline V lookup: CDR1 SGHRS, CDR2 YFSETQ. For the CDR3, the DNA is TGCGCCAGCAGCTTGGTGTTTTCGGACAGCTCCTACGAGCAGTACTTC. Its protein is CASSLVFSDSSYEQYF.

This clonotype has only a few counts. The chain combines TRBV29-1 with TRBJ1-4; D is unclear. The CDR3 sequence is 12 residues long. Germline assignment: CDR1 SQVTM and CDR2 ANQGSEA. V shed 6 bases and J shed 0 bases, with 5 bases lying between them. CDR3 coding DNA: TGCAGCGTGCGGACAACTAATGAAAAACTGTTTTTT. Encoded protein: CSVRTTNEKLFF.

This clonotype appeared a few times. The chain employs TRBV27 and TRBJ1-5, with TRBD1 matching over 7 bases. Trimming removed 2 bases from V and 7 bases from J; junction bases left unmatched: 8. Germline V CDR1 and CDR2: MNHEY, SMNVEV (reference sequence). The CDR3 extends over 15 amino acids. The CDR3: CASSLIGGGVQPQHF. The CDR3 DNA reads as TGTGCCAGCAGTTTAATAGGGGGCGGAGTACAGCCCCAGCATTTT.

The gene calls are TRBV28 and TRBJ2-1; D is perhaps TRBD1 (5 bases). Germline V gene lookup returns CDR1 MDHEN and CDR2 SYDVKM. The CDR3 covers 12 residues. V gave up 6 bases and J gave up 10 bases, with 13 bases separating them. CDR3 in amino acids: CASRPTVEEQFF. The CDR3 DNA reads TGTGCCAGCAGACCGACAGTTGAGGAGCAGTTCTTC.

This clonotype was seen more than once but under ten times. The V and J genes are TRBV13 and TRBJ2-1; 7 bases are shared with TRBD2. CDR1 is PRHDT and CDR2 is FYEKMQ in the germline V gene (reference sequence). The junction had 5 bases not matched to a gene; V was cut back by 5 bases and J by 7 bases. The CDR3 length is 13 residues. The CDR3 protein is CASSNPGGNEQFF. CDR3 nucleotide sequence: TGTGCCAGCAGCAATCCCGGGGGGAATGAGCAGTTCTTC. Full variable domain (remainder filled in from reference TRBV13 and TRBJ2-1): AAGVIQSPRHLIKEKRETATLKCYPIPRHDTVYWYQQGPGQDPQFLISFYEKMQSDKGSIPDRFSAQQFSDYHSELNMSSLELGDSALYFCASSNPGGNEQFFGPGTRLTVL.

The rearrangement uses TRBV6-1 and TRBJ1-1, with D maybe TRBD1 (5 bases). Trimming pared 8 bases from V and 1 base from J, leaving 23 bases between. The CDR3 length is 17 residues. Germline CDR1 MNHNS, CDR2 SASEGT. Written as DNA, the CDR3 is TGTGCCAGCGGTCAAGCGCAGGGAGTAGTGTGGAACACTGAAGCTTTCTTT. This gives the protein CASGQAQGVVWNTEAFF.

This clonotype appeared a few times. The chain employs TRBV28 and TRBJ2-4, with 10 bases fitting TRBD1. With the DNA end fitting TRBJ2-7 better, the J assignment may be wrong. The CDR3 spans 15 residues. Germline lookup yields CDR1 MDHEN and CDR2 SYDVKM. The CDR3 sequence: CASSRTGQGFYEQYF. CDR3 nucleotide sequence: TGTGCCAGCAGTCGGACGGGACAGGGGTTCTACGAGCAGTACTTC.

The chain has TRBV6-5 and TRBJ2-5; weak D call: TRBD1 (5 bases). V was cut by 2 bases and J by 4 bases, with 14 bases left in between. Germline CDR1 reads MNHEY; CDR2 reads SVGAGI. This CDR3 is built from 15 residues. This CDR3 reads CASSYGASGRETQYF. CDR3 nucleotides: TGTGCCAGCAGTTACGGGGCAAGTGGGCGAGAGACCCAGTACTTC.

The CDR3 region has the DNA TGTGCCAGCAGCTCAGCGACAGACAATCAGCCCCAGCATTTT. As protein: CASSSATDNQPQHF. The J gene is TRBJ1-5, the V gene TRBV7-6, with a tentative D call TRBD1 (5 bases). V was pared by 4 bases and J by 3 bases, with 10 bases between. The CDR3 totals 14 residues. Germline V gives CDR1 SGHVS, CDR2 FNYEAQ.

This chain uses TRBV5-1 with TRBJ2-2, with D uncertain. The ends were cut back, 3 bases at V and 9 bases at J, with 12 bases in the middle. The CDR3 sequence is 13 residues long. The germline V gene encodes CDR1 SGHRS and CDR2 YFSETQ. The CDR3 DNA reads as TGCGCCAGCAGCTCAACCAGGACCAGGGAGCTGTTTTTT. Protein: CASSSTRTRELFF. Drawing the rest from reference TRBV5-1 and TRBJ2-2, the complete variable domain is KAGVTQTPRYLIKTRGQQVTLSCSPISGHRSVSWYQQTPGQGLQFLFEYFSETQRNKGNFPGRFSGRQFSNSRSEMNVSTLELGDSALYLCASSSTRTRELFFGEGSRLTVL.